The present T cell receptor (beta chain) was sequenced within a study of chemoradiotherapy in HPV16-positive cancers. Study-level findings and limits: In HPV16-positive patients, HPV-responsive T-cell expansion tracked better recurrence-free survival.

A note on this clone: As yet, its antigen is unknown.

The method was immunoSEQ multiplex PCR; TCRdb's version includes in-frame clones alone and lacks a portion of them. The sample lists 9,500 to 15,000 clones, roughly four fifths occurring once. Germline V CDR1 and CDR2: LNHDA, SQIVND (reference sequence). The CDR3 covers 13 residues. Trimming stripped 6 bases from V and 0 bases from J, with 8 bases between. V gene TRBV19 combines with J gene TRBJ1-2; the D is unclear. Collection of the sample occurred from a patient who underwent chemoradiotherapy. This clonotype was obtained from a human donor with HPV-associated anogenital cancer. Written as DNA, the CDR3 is TGTGCCAGTAGCCAAGGGTCTAACTATGGCTACACCTTC. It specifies CASSQGSNYGYTF.